One T cell receptor (beta chain) is described in this entry. The source of the sample is a study of blood T cell repertoires in COVID-19. Study-wide context: The United States, Italy and Spain supplied acute and convalescent COVID-19 samples. The analysed material was cDNA or gDNA that came from T cells, B-cell-depleted T cells, or PBMCs.

In the source study's methods: Estimation of nucleated cell counts was performed using reference gene primer amplification. Profiling relied on immunoSEQ multiplex PCR, and the TCRdb table lists in-frame clones only, not all of them. V and J calls and clone size come straight from that table; D and trimming were deduced from the DNA. The table lists around 110,000 clones, just under 80% of them singletons. V shed 4 bases and J shed 1 base, with 7 bases lying between them. Germline CDR1 and CDR2: SEHNR and FQNEAQ (reference sequence). The CDR3 loop spans 13 amino acids. This TCR was recovered from a man in his sixties with active or convalescent COVID-19. The material sequenced was peripheral blood. The chain has TRBV7-9 and TRBJ1-1; D unclear. Here the CDR3 DNA reads TGTGCCAGCAGCTACTCCTCGAACACTGAAGCTTTCTTT. This codes for CASSYSSNTEAFF.